The rows below give T cell receptor beta chains drawn from one sample of a study of beta chain features in type 1 diabetes. The repertoire was sequenced with immunoSEQ multiplex PCR; TCRdb's copy has only in-frame clones and lacks some. This table has under 300,000 clones, roughly 14% appearing once. Sample: naive CD4+ T cells from blood. The receptors come from a man aged 25-45 years with type 1 diabetes. Both conserved end residues are part of each CDR3. Each record gives: V gene, clone size, J gene, D gene, CDR3 DNA, CDR3 protein. A D gene is named only where the DNA matches it firmly. A clone size is listed for some rows: how often the clone was seen (once, few, many), or a class if it is expanded.

TRBV9	-	TRBJ2-1	TRBD2	TGTGCCAGCAGCGCCTCCGGGACTAGCGGGCACAATGAGCAGTTCTTC	CASSASGTSGHNEQFF
TRBV30	-	TRBJ1-1	TRBD1	TGTGCCTGGAGTACGACAGGGCTCACTGAAGCTTTCTTT	CAWSTTGLTEAFF
TRBV30	-	TRBJ1-6	TRBD1	TGTGCCTGGAGTGTATTGGACAGGGCCAATTCACCCCTCCACTTT	CAWSVLDRANSPLHF
TRBV12-5	once	TRBJ2-5	TRBD1	TGTGCTAGTGGTTTTCGTTGGACAGGGGGGGCCCAAGAGACCCAGTACTTC	CASGFRWTGGAQETQYF
TRBV30	-	TRBJ2-2	TRBD2	TGTGCCTGGAGAACCGCGGGGGGGTGGAACACCGGGGAGCTGTTTTTT	CAWRTAGGWNTGELFF
TRBV6-1	few	TRBJ2-7	TRBD1	TGTGCCAGCAGCGGACAGGGCTCGGAGCAGTACTTC	CASSGQGSEQYF
TRBV12-5	few	TRBJ2-5	TRBD2	TGTGCTAGTGTCCGGGAGGGAGCCCACCAAGAGACCCAGTACTTC	CASVREGAHQETQYF
TRBV15	few	TRBJ1-5	-	TGTGCCACCAGCAGAGATTCCAGCGCTTATAGCAATCAGCCCCAGCATTTT	CATSRDSSAYSNQPQHF
TRBV5-6	-	TRBJ2-3	-	TGTGCCAGCAGCCCAGGAGGGGGACAGAGCACAGATACGCAGTATTTT	CASSPGGGQSTDTQYF
TRBV7-9	once	TRBJ1-1	-	TGTGCCAGCAGCCGGAACAGGGAAGACACTGAAGCTTTCTTT	CASSRNREDTEAFF
TRBV18	-	TRBJ2-1	TRBD2	TGTGCCAGCTCACCTTCTAGCGGGGGTACCTACAATGAGCAGTTCTTC	CASSPSSGGTYNEQFF
TRBV5-1	-	TRBJ2-1	-	TGCGCCAGCAGCCCCCGGGACAACTACAATGAGCAGTTCTTC	CASSPRDNYNEQFF
TRBV7-9	-	TRBJ2-7	-	TGTGCCAGCAGCCCCAGACAAGACTACGAGCAGTACTTC	CASSPRQDYEQYF
TRBV19	-	TRBJ1-5	-	TGTGCCACCCGCGGCCCCGCGTCTCATAGCAATCAGCCCCAGCATTTT	CATRGPASHSNQPQHF
TRBV18	few	TRBJ2-7	-	TGTGCCAGCTCACTCACTTTGGTTAGCGGAGTCACCTCCTACGAGCAGTACTTC	CASSLTLVSGVTSYEQYF
TRBV7-9	few	TRBJ2-7	-	TGTGCCAGCAGCTTAGCGGGACAAATCTACGAGCAGTACTTC	CASSLAGQIYEQYF
TRBV29-1	-	TRBJ1-1	-	TGCAGCTACCGAGGGCTGAACACTGAAGCTTTCTTT	CSYRGLNTEAFF
TRBV11-2	-	TRBJ2-5	-	TGTGCCAGCAGCTTCGGGCAAGAGACCCAGTACTTC	CASSFGQETQYF
TRBV6-5	-	TRBJ2-1	TRBD1	TGTGCCAGCAGTTACGGGGACAGGGATCTCAATGAGCAGTTCTTC	CASSYGDRDLNEQFF
TRBV7-9	-	TRBJ1-1	TRBD1	TGTGCCAGCAGCTCACCCGAAACAGGGGGCACTGAAGCTTTCTTT	CASSSPETGGTEAFF
TRBV29-1	-	TRBJ1-1	-	TGCAGCGTCGTTGACTCCACTGAAGCTTTCTTT	CSVVDSTEAFF
TRBV11-1	once	TRBJ2-2	TRBD1	TGTGCCAGCAGCTTAGGAGGGACAGGAGGCACCGGGGAGCTGTTTTTT	CASSLGGTGGTGELFF
TRBV5-6	-	TRBJ2-1	-	TGTGCCAGCAGCTTGACGGAGTACAATGAGCAGTTCTTC	CASSLTEYNEQFF
TRBV5-1	few	TRBJ2-3	-	TGCGCCAGCACCTCCGCGGGGCGGAGTAGCACAGATACGCAGTATTTT	CASTSAGRSSTDTQYF
TRBV4-1	-	TRBJ2-3	-	TGCGCCAGCAGCCAAGGACTACTGGGAGATACGCAGTATTTT	CASSQGLLGDTQYF
TRBV4-1	-	TRBJ2-5	-	TGCGCCAGCAGCCAAGAGGGCAGAGGGGAGACCCAGTACTTC	CASSQEGRGETQYF
TRBV7-9	few	TRBJ1-2	-	TGTGCCAGCGGCGGGGGAGGCTACACCTTC	CASGGGGYTF
TRBV7-2	-	TRBJ2-1	TRBD1	TGTGCCAGCAGCTGGGGACAGGGGACCGGCAATGAGCAGTTCTTC	CASSWGQGTGNEQFF
TRBV30	few	TRBJ2-1	-	TGTGCCTGGAGCCGGGACACCCACAATGAGCAGTTCTTC	CAWSRDTHNEQFF
TRBV4-2	-	TRBJ2-7	-	TGTGCCAGCAGCCCCCTAACAGGGACCTACGAGCAGTACTTC	CASSPLTGTYEQYF
TRBV2	-	TRBJ2-6	-	TGTGCCAGCACCATACACGACTCTGGGGCCAACGTCCTGACTTTC	CASTIHDSGANVLTF
TRBV9	-	TRBJ1-1	-	TGTGCCAGCAGCGGAGGGGGGGAGACTGAAGCTTTCTTT	CASSGGGETEAFF
TRBV15	-	TRBJ2-5	TRBD2	TGTGCCACCAGCCCCGGGAGGTACCAAGAGACCCAGTACTTC	CATSPGRYQETQYF
TRBV30	few	TRBJ1-1	-	TGTGCCTGGAGTGGAGGTTGGGACACTGAAGCTTTCTTT	CAWSGGWDTEAFF
TRBV6-1	-	TRBJ2-7	TRBD2	TGTGCCAGCAGTGAAGCGTGGGGGGGTGTAAACTACGAGCAGTACTTC	CASSEAWGGVNYEQYF
TRBV5-1	-	TRBJ2-4	-	TGCGCCAGCAGCACCTCCGGGACCCCGACAGGCAAAAACATTCAGTACTTC	CASSTSGTPTGKNIQYF
TRBV28	-	TRBJ1-2	TRBD1	TGTGCCAGCAAGATGGGGGACAGTGGCTACACCTTC	CASKMGDSGYTF
TRBV29-1	few	TRBJ2-1	TRBD2	TGCAGCGTTGACGGCGGTAGCGGGAGGGACGGCAATGAGCAGTTCTTC	CSVDGGSGRDGNEQFF
TRBV2	few	TRBJ2-5	-	TGTGCCAGCAGTGTTGGCAGGTCAGAGACCCAGTACTTC	CASSVGRSETQYF
TRBV5-1	few	TRBJ1-3	TRBD1	TGCGCCAGCAGACAGGGGCGAAGCTCTGGAAACACCATATATTTT	CASRQGRSSGNTIYF